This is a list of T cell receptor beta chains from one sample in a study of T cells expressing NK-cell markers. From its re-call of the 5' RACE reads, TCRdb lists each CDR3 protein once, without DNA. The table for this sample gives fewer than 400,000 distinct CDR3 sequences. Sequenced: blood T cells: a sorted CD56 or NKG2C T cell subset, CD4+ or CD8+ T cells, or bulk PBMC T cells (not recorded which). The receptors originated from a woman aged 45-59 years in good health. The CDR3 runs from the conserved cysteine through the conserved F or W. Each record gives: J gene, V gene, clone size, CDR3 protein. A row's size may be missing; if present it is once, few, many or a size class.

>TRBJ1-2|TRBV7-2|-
CASSLGGTGRGYGYTF
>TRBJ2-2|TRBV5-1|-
CASSLGFGQRRGNGELFF
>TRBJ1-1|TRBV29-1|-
CSFLGQGATEAFF
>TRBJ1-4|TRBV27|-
CASSLLPRDRGDTNEKLFF
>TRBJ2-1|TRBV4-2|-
CASSQEASKGGREFF
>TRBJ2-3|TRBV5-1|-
CASSLSVRTDTQYF
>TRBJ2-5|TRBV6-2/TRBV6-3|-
CASTQPGYQETQYF
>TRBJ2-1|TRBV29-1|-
CSVIPPTRSTNEQFF
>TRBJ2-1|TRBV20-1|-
CSARAPGGGLNNEQFF
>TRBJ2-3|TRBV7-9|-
CASTRGESSTDTQYF
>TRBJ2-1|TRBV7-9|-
CASSLAGGPDNEQFF
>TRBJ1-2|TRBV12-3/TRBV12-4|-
CASSLARGTNYGYTF
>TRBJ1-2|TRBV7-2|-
CASSTSAQSGYGYTF
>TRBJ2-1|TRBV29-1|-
CSVEDSGTSLWNEQFF
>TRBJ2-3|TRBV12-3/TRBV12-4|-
CASSPLAGSADTQYF
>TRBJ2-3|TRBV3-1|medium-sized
CASSQDRAGVLTDTQYF
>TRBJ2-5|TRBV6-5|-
CASSGLADQETQYF
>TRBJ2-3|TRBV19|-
CASSTLATYTDTQYF
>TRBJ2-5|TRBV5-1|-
CACGPNGAQYF
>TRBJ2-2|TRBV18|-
CASSPLDITGELFF
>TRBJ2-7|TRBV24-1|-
CATSEDGRVNEQYF
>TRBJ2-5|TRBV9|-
CASSPTGTEVETQYF
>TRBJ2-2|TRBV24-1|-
CATEGGHKNTGELFF
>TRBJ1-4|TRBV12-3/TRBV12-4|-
CASSLTNRGGEKLFF
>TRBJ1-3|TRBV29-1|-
CSVGIGGPGDTIYF
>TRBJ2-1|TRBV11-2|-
CASSLGQGTSSEQFF
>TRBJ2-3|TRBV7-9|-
CASSLGSGILLDTQYF